The 17 T cell receptor beta chains reported below all come from one sample, sequenced in a study of cytomegalovirus exposure and HLA in healthy donors. Some clones are missing from TCRdb's copy, which holds only in-frame ones; the method was immunoSEQ multiplex PCR. The sample has 150,000 to 200,000 clones; 86% are singletons. The specimen sequenced was PBMCs. The receptors were gathered from a woman between 18 and 29 years old in good health and CMV-seronegative.

The genes are TRBV27 and TRBJ2-2; TRBD1 matches at 8 bases. The V gene end was trimmed by 5 bases and the J gene end by 3 bases; junction bases not matched to a gene: 11. Germline CDR1 MNHEY, CDR2 SMNVEV (reference sequence). CDR3 length: 17 amino acids. The CDR3 sequence is CASSQTGGRGHTGELFF. DNA of the CDR3: TGTGCCAGCAGTCAAACCGGTGGCAGGGGGCACACCGGGGAGCTGTTTTTT.

The chain recombines TRBV27 with TRBJ1-6, with a possible D match to TRBD1 (5 bases). The germline CDR1 and CDR2 sequences are MNHEY and SMNVEV (reference sequence). With 5 bases removed from V and 10 bases from J, the gap between germline ends came to 15 bases. The CDR3 sequence is 14 residues long. Written as DNA, the CDR3 is TGTGCCAGCAGTACGGGGGGTTTCGGCTCACCCCTCCACTTT. Translated, it gives CASSTGGFGSPLHF.

This chain connects TRBV27 to TRBJ1-1; D might be TRBD1 (6 bases). Trimming pared 5 bases from V and 8 bases from J, leaving 15 bases between. CDR3 size: 13 residues. The germline V gene encodes CDR1 MNHEY and CDR2 SMNVEV (reference sequence). CDR3 bases: TGTGCCAGCAGTGGGCCTGGGGGCGTCGAAGCTTTCTTT. Its translation is CASSGPGGVEAFF.

This chain joins TRBV6-6 and TRBJ2-7; weak D call: TRBD2 (5 bases). This CDR3 is built from 14 residues. Germline CDR1 is MNHNY and CDR2 is SVGAGI (reference sequence). The V and J ends lost 7 bases and 2 bases respectively, with 15 bases between them. The CDR3 here is CASKEGSIPYEQYF. CDR3 in DNA: TGTGCCAGCAAGGAAGGGAGTATCCCCTACGAGCAGTACTTC.

This clone occurred a few times. The chain combines TRBV2 with TRBJ2-7; 8 nucleotides agree with TRBD2. The junction had 7 bases not matched to a gene; V was cut back by 2 bases and J by 7 bases. Looked up from germline, CDR1 is SNHLY and CDR2 is FYNNEI. The CDR3 spans 14 residues. This chain's CDR3 is CASSELAGNREQYF. The CDR3 nucleotides read TGTGCCAGCAGTGAACTAGCGGGCAATAGGGAGCAGTACTTC.

DNA for the CDR3: TGTGCCACCAGCAGATTGGCCAGCGATGGCTACACCTTC. Protein product: CATSRLASDGYTF. The gene calls are TRBV15 and TRBJ1-2; D not resolved. The CDR3 has 13 amino acids. The V gene's germline CDR1 is LNHNV and CDR2 YYDKDF (reference sequence). Trimming left V 2 bases short and J 6 bases short, with 10 bases between.

The V gene is TRBV7-2, the J gene TRBJ1-5; D gene ambiguous. Looked up from germline, CDR1 is SGHTA and CDR2 is FQGNSA. The CDR3 is 12 residues long. With 7 bases removed from V and 8 bases from J, the gap between germline ends came to 12 bases. CDR3 nucleotides: TGTGCCAGCACCGAAGGAGGTGAGCCCCAGCATTTT. Its protein product is CASTEGGEPQHF.

The chain links TRBV7-2 to TRBJ2-7; D uncertain. V lost 5 bases and J lost 3, with 8 bases in between. Germline V gene lookup returns CDR1 SGHTA and CDR2 FQGNSA. The CDR3 spans 12 residues. CDR3 amino acids: CASSTRDYEQYF. The CDR3 coding sequence is TGTGCCAGCAGCACCCGAGACTACGAGCAGTACTTC.

The V call is TRBV6-5, the J call TRBJ2-7; 11 bases are shared with TRBD2. The CDR3 has 15 residues. Trimming removed 8 bases from V and 2 bases from J; junction bases left unmatched: 8. The germline V gene encodes CDR1 MNHEY and CDR2 SVGAGI. In DNA, the CDR3 is TGTGCCAGCCGCTTAACTAGCGGGAGTACCTACGAGCAGTACTTC. This translates into CASRLTSGSTYEQYF.

The chain has TRBV2 and TRBJ2-3; 10 nucleotides match TRBD2. The CDR3 length is 15 residues. Germline CDR1 SNHLY, CDR2 FYNNEI. Unmatched junction bases numbered 9, after V lost 7 bases and J lost 5 bases. Here the CDR3 reads CASNPQRGGVDTQYF. The CDR3 nucleotides read TGTGCCAGCAACCCCCAGCGGGGGGGCGTAGATACGCAGTATTTT.

The V and J genes are TRBV7-6 and TRBJ1-2, with TRBD1 as a possible D gene (6 bases). Germline CDR1 is SGHVS and CDR2 is FNYEAQ. With 5 bases removed from V and 0 bases from J, the gap between germline ends came to 16 bases. The CDR3 spans 16 residues. CDR3 DNA: TGTGCCAGCAGCCCCGGGATGGGGGCAGCTAACTATGGCTACACCTTC. Its translation is CASSPGMGAANYGYTF.

This clone appeared a few times. This sequence joins TRBV6-5 and TRBJ1-1; no definite D call. Trimming took 5 bases from V and 6 from J, leaving 16 bases between them. CDR3 length equals 14 residues. Germline assignment: CDR1 MNHEY and CDR2 SVGAGI. The CDR3 nucleotides are TGTGCCAGCAGTCCGGGCTTCGAGGGAGCTGAAGCTTTCTTT. As protein: CASSPGFEGAEAFF.

This rearrangement joins TRBV7-6 to TRBJ2-1; D is perhaps TRBD2 (6 bases). V was pared by 0 bases and J by 7 bases, with 13 bases between. The CDR3 has 15 amino acids. Germline values: CDR1 SGHVS, CDR2 FNYEAQ. The CDR3, as DNA: TGTGCCAGCAGCTTAGCCCCTGGTGGGGGGAATGAGCAGTTCTTC. It translates to CASSLAPGGGNEQFF.

The rearrangement joins TRBV19 to TRBJ2-1, with a possible D match to TRBD2 (5 bases). CDR1 and CDR2 (germline): LNHDA, SQIVND (reference sequence). The length of the CDR3 is 14 residues. Between the trimmed V and J ends, which lost 6 bases and 8 bases, there was a span of 17 bases. The CDR3 DNA sequence: TGTGCCAGTAGGAGGGCGGTTGGGAAGGATGAGCAGTTCTTC. This translates into CASRRAVGKDEQFF.

V gene TRBV5-1 combines with J gene TRBJ2-7; TRBD1 matches at 9 bases. The CDR3 contains 15 residues. The germline V gene encodes CDR1 SGHRS and CDR2 YFSETQ. Trimming at V came to 4 bases and at J to 3 bases, leaving 8 bases not matched to a gene. CDR3 sequence: CASSTLQTGGYEQYF. The CDR3 DNA is TGCGCCAGCAGCACCCTTCAGACAGGGGGCTACGAGCAGTACTTC.

This clone was seen a few times. The genes are TRBV9 and TRBJ2-5, with a possible D match to TRBD2 (5 bases). The CDR3 is 13 amino acids. CDR1 and CDR2 from the germline V gene are SGDLS and YYNGEE. The V and J ends lost 0 bases and 5 bases respectively, with 8 bases between them. CDR3 loop: CASSVVTGETQYF. The CDR3 DNA sequence: TGTGCCAGCAGCGTAGTAACGGGGGAGACCCAGTACTTC.

The genes are TRBV6-5 and TRBJ2-3; 7 bases line up with TRBD1. The CDR3 totals 16 residues. From germline, CDR1 is MNHEY and CDR2 SVGAGI. The junction had 5 bases not matched to a gene; V was cut back by 0 bases and J by 2 bases. DNA of the CDR3: TGTGCCAGCAGTTACTCTCAGGGGGACCCCACAGATACGCAGTATTTT. It specifies CASSYSQGDPTDTQYF.